This TCR beta chain is from a study of cytomegalovirus exposure and HLA in healthy donors. Amplification used 60 Vbeta primers and 13 Jbeta primers. Sequencing used immunoSEQ multiplex PCR; TCRdb keeps in-frame clones, though not all of them. Among roughly 90,000 clones listed, about 87% were seen once. This clone was recorded only once. Germline V lookup: CDR1 MNHEY, CDR2 SMNVEV (reference sequence). The CDR3 sequence is 23 residues long. Sequencing used PBMCs. The gene calls are TRBV27 and TRBJ2-5, with D perhaps TRBD1 (6 bases). The end of the DNA fits TRBJ2-7 better, so the J call may be wrong. The TCR was taken from a young man in good health and CMV-seronegative. For the CDR3, the DNA is TGTGCCAGCAGTACCCCTACTAAGATCTGGGACATTCGCTACAGCCGTCACTCCTACGAGCAGTACTTC. This translates into CASSTPTKIWDIRYSRHSYEQYF.